The 9 T cell receptor beta chains given below trace back to one sample, sequenced in a study of T cell responses to AZD1222 COVID-19 vaccine. Repertoires were generated with immunoSEQ multiplex PCR, while TCRdb's copy carries only in-frame clones and drops some. This table has about 77,000 clones, more than 85% appearing once. This specimen was peripheral blood, taken 28 days after the second AZD1222 dose. These receptors were taken from an adult who received the AZD1222 COVID-19 vaccine.

The V and J genes are TRBV6-5 and TRBJ1-2, with 7 bases matching TRBD1. The germline V gene has CDR1 MNHEY and CDR2 SVGAGI. The CDR3 is made up of 13 amino acids. V was clipped by 6 bases and J by 7 bases; unmatched bases: 8. The CDR3 DNA reads TGTGCCAGCAGCCCCAGGGGGGGGGCTGGCTACACCTTC. It translates to CASSPRGGAGYTF.

DNA of the CDR3: TGTGCCAGCAGCCGTACGACGATGGTCTCTGGAAACACCATATATTTT. It yields the protein CASSRTTMVSGNTIYF. The chain joins TRBV7-2 to TRBJ1-3; D not certain. Trimming shortened V by 5 bases and J by 0 bases, and 14 bases separated the two germline ends. Germline-derived CDR1 and CDR2 are SGHTA and FQGNSA. CDR3 length: 16 amino acids.

The gene calls are TRBV5-1 and TRBJ1-2, with 8 nucleotides matching TRBD1. Trimming took 2 bases from V and 5 from J; bases not matched to a gene: 5. The CDR3 totals 14 residues. The germline gives CDR1 SGHRS, CDR2 YFSETQ. CDR3 in DNA: TGCGCCAGCAGCTTACCTGGACAGGGTTATGGCTACACCTTC. Translation: CASSLPGQGYGYTF.

The V call is TRBV10-2, the J call TRBJ1-6; D remains ambiguous. The CDR3 spans 15 residues. Trimming removed 0 bases at V and 10 bases at J, with 13 bases between. Germline CDR1 is WSHSY and CDR2 is SAAADI. Here the CDR3 DNA reads TGCGCCAGCAGTGAGTCGGGATTCTTGGGATCACCCCTCCACTTT. Protein sequence: CASSESGFLGSPLHF.

As for this clone: In this CDR3 the conserved last residue, phenylalanine or tryptophan, is missing, so a read error is likely. This chain uses TRBV12-3 or TRBV12-4 with TRBJ1-1, with D unclear. V dropped 7 bases and J dropped 8 bases, with 14 bases sitting between them. This CDR3 has 12 residues. CDR3 sequence (DNA): TGTGCCAGCACCGACTTGACGACAGAAGCTTTCCTT. It encodes CASTDLTTEAFL.

The chain joins TRBV5-4 to TRBJ1-1; D is unclear. Between the trimmed V and J ends, which lost 0 bases and 0 bases, there was a span of 3 bases. This CDR3 has 13 residues. Germline V CDR1 and CDR2: SGHNT, YYREEE (reference sequence). The CDR3 region has the DNA TGTGCCAGCAGCTTGGTAGTGAACACTGAAGCTTTCTTT. It translates to CASSLVVNTEAFF.

The rearrangement links TRBV7-2 to TRBJ2-2; TRBD1 agrees at 7 bases. V shed 1 base, J shed 6 bases, and the junction held 5 bases outside the gene matches. Germline CDR1 and CDR2: SGHTA and FQGNSA. CDR3 size: 15 residues. The CDR3 bases are TGTGCCAGCAGCTTAGTAGGGGGCTCCGCCGGGGAGCTGTTTTTT. Its translation is CASSLVGGSAGELFF.

The chain is built from TRBV24-1 and TRBJ2-1, with 8 bases lining up with TRBD2. Germline CDR1 reads KGHDR; CDR2 reads SFDVKD. This CDR3 contains 13 residues. The V segment lost 4 bases and the J segment 8 bases; nucleotides outside the gene matches: 3. The CDR3 here is CATSDSTSDEQFF. DNA of the CDR3: TGTGCCACCAGTGACTCGACTAGCGATGAGCAGTTCTTC.

V is TRBV30 and J is TRBJ1-4; D unresolved. CDR1 is GTSNPN and CDR2 is SVGIG in the germline V gene (reference sequence). V lost 2 bases to trimming and J lost 8 bases, with 12 bases between them. The CDR3 has 13 amino acids. In nucleotides, the CDR3 is TGTGCCTGGAGTTCCAGATTATGGGAAAAACTGTTTTTT. This codes for CAWSSRLWEKLFF.